This T cell receptor beta chain was profiled in a study of technical replicates of blood from a handful of donors. V was pared by 0 bases and J by 3 bases, with 16 bases between. Germline V gene lookup returns CDR1 SGHDT and CDR2 YYEEEE. The CDR3 is made up of 16 amino acids. Sequencing used immunoSEQ multiplex PCR; TCRdb keeps in-frame clones, though not all of them. The data show 65,000 to 90,000 clones, just over 85% seen once. This clone was detected once. The V and J genes are TRBV5-6 and TRBJ2-7, with D possibly being TRBD1 (5 bases). This clonotype originated in a human donor in good health. Some clones in this sample may be carry-over from other donors' samples. Sequenced sample: PBMCs. CDR3 DNA: TGTGCCAGCAGCTTGGACGGTGCCCCAAGGGGCTACGAGCAGTACTTC. Encoded protein: CASSLDGAPRGYEQYF.